Presented here are 9 T cell receptor beta chains from one specimen sequenced in a study of shared clonotypes between healthy human individuals. TCRdb's table, derived via immunoSEQ multiplex PCR, lists solely in-frame clones and lacks some. The sample has about 2.3 million clones; approximately 95% are singletons. Sequencing input: naive CD4+ T cells from PBMCs. Noted subset: CD45RA+ positively selected. These receptors were collected from a man aged 18 to 35 in good health. Some clones in this sample may be carry-over from other donors' samples.

Details on this clone: Other DNA sequences in this sample translate to the same CDR3. This sequence joins TRBV27 and TRBJ1-1; D might be TRBD1 (5 bases). Germline V gives CDR1 MNHEY, CDR2 SMNVEV (reference sequence). Trimming shortened V by 5 bases and J by 8 bases, and 15 bases separated the two germline ends. This CDR3 contains 13 residues. The CDR3 nucleotides are TGTGCCAGCAGTCCGCGTGGGGGTGGGGAAGCTTTCTTT. Its protein is CASSPRGGGEAFF.

The V gene is TRBV27, the J gene TRBJ2-7; tentative D call: TRBD1 (6 bases). V dropped 6 bases and J dropped 0 bases, with 12 bases sitting between them. The germline gives CDR1 MNHEY, CDR2 SMNVEV (reference sequence). The CDR3 consists of 14 residues. CDR3 sequence: CASSLDRSSYEQYF. For the CDR3, the DNA is TGTGCCAGCAGCCTCGACAGGTCCTCCTACGAGCAGTACTTC.

V gene TRBV2 combines with J gene TRBJ2-2; D perhaps matches TRBD1 (6 bases). The length of the CDR3 is 14 residues. Trimming took off 7 bases at V and 6 bases at J, with 15 bases between the two ends. Germline CDR1 and CDR2: SNHLY and FYNNEI. The CDR3 sequence is CASKGESRAGELFF. CDR3 nucleotides: TGTGCCAGCAAGGGGGAGTCCCGGGCCGGGGAGCTGTTTTTT. The whole variable domain, remainder taken from reference TRBV2 and TRBJ2-2, is EPEVTQTPSHQVTQMGQEVILRCVPISNHLYFYWYRQILGQKVEFLVSFYNNEISEKSEIFDDQFSVERPDGSNFTLKIRSTKLEDSAMYFCASKGESRAGELFFGEGSRLTVL.

The genes are TRBV28 and TRBJ2-5; TRBD1 aligns across 7 bases. Germline V lookup: CDR1 MDHEN, CDR2 SYDVKM. The CDR3 loop spans 14 amino acids. V lost 3 bases and J lost 4; bases outside the gene matches: 5. CDR3 sequence: CASSLTGLVETQYF. The DNA for the CDR3 is TGTGCCAGCAGTTTGACAGGGTTGGTAGAGACCCAGTACTTC. Full variable domain (remainder filled in from reference TRBV28 and TRBJ2-5): DVKVTQSSRYLVKRTGEKVFLECVQDMDHENMFWYRQDPGLGLRLIYFSYDVKMKEKGDIPEGYSVSREKKERFSLILESASTNQTSMYLCASSLTGLVETQYFGPGTRLLVL.

V is TRBV7-6 and J is TRBJ2-1; D is undetermined. Germline V gene lookup returns CDR1 SGHVS and CDR2 FNYEAQ. The germline V and J ends were trimmed by 1 base and 0 bases, with 10 bases remaining between them. This CDR3 has 16 residues. CDR3: CASSLDSSSSYNEQFF. The CDR3 nucleotides read TGTGCCAGCAGCTTAGACAGTTCTAGCTCCTACAATGAGCAGTTCTTC.

The V and J genes are TRBV4-2 and TRBJ2-1; weak D call: TRBD2 (7 bases). CDR1 is LGHNA, CDR2 YNFKEQ, per germline. The CDR3 is 16 residues long. V lost 2 bases to trimming and J lost 4 bases, with 15 bases between them. CDR3 loop: CASSQLGRGQYNEQFF. The CDR3 coding sequence is TGTGCCAGCAGCCAACTAGGGCGGGGGCAATACAATGAGCAGTTCTTC.

The chain recombines TRBV5-1 with TRBJ2-5; D perhaps matches TRBD1 (6 bases). The CDR3 has 14 residues. Looked up from germline, CDR1 is SGHRS and CDR2 is YFSETQ. V lost 4 bases and J 0 bases, leaving 10 bases between the germline ends. Here the CDR3 DNA reads TGCGCCAGCAGCCCCAGACAGGACCAAGAGACCCAGTACTTC. This translates into CASSPRQDQETQYF.

V and J are TRBV2 and TRBJ1-3; no clear D. V was cut by 5 bases and J by 0 bases, with 8 bases left in between. This CDR3 comprises 14 residues. CDR1 is SNHLY and CDR2 is FYNNEI in the germline V gene. Written as DNA, the CDR3 is TGTGCCAGCAGTCCGGGCTACTCTGGAAACACCATATATTTT. Its protein is CASSPGYSGNTIYF.

This chain links TRBV5-1 with TRBJ2-3; TRBD1 agrees at 7 bases. The CDR3 runs 15 residues. Germline lookup yields CDR1 SGHRS and CDR2 YFSETQ. The V gene end was trimmed by 4 bases and the J gene end by 2 bases; junction bases not matched to a gene: 7. Here the CDR3 DNA reads TGCGCCAGCAGCAGGCGGACAGGCACCACAGATACGCAGTATTTT. It codes for CASSRRTGTTDTQYF.